This TCR beta chain was recorded in a study of blood T cell repertoires in COVID-19. Background on the study: COVID-19 samples from acute and convalescent phases originated in the United States, Italy and Spain. Sources were T cells, B-cell-depleted T cells, or PBMCs; the material itself was cDNA or gDNA.

The CDR3 covers 15 residues. Trimming stripped 0 bases from V and 5 bases from J, with 8 bases between. Germline V lookup: CDR1 SGHDN, CDR2 FVKESK. Original handling: It was from reference gene primer amplification that nucleated cell counts were estimated. TCRdb keeps only in-frame clones here, not all; method: immunoSEQ multiplex PCR. V and J calls plus clone size are reproduced from that table; the DNA served to infer D and trimming. Among fewer than 200,000 clones listed, roughly 85% were seen once. This receptor was identified in a man in his sixties with active or convalescent COVID-19. The sequencing sample was made of peripheral blood. This rearrangement joins TRBV14 to TRBJ1-6, with D maybe TRBD1 (6 bases). The DNA for the CDR3 is TGTGCCAGCAGCCAAGACAGGGGACATAATTCACCCCTCCACTTT. Translated: CASSQDRGHNSPLHF.